The 21 T cell receptor beta chains given below trace back to one sample, sequenced in a study of blood T cell repertoires in COVID-19. Measured with immunoSEQ multiplex PCR; TCRdb has only the in-frame clones, and not every one. The sample lists roughly 200,000 clones; about 83% were seen once. The sequencing input was peripheral blood. The origin of the receptors is a man between 60 and 75 years old who had recovered from COVID-19.

The chain has TRBV11-3 and TRBJ2-2; 12 positions match TRBD2. Per the germline V gene, CDR1 is SGHNT and CDR2 is YENEEA. J gave up 3 bases and V 2 bases, and 1 base lay outside the gene matches. The CDR3 runs to 16 residues. Here the CDR3 reads CASSLRLAGDTGELFF. CDR3 DNA sequence: TGTGCCAGCAGCTTAAGACTAGCGGGAGACACCGGGGAGCTGTTTTTT.

V and J are TRBV30 and TRBJ1-5; 7 bases fit TRBD1. The J segment lost 3 bases and the V segment lost 5 bases, leaving 7 bases of the junction unmatched. Per germline, CDR1 GTSNPN and CDR2 SVGIG (reference sequence). This CDR3 contains 14 residues. The CDR3 here is CAWDRDSINQPQHF. CDR3 bases: TGTGCCTGGGACCGGGACAGCATCAATCAGCCCCAGCATTTT.

The V call is TRBV5-1, the J call TRBJ2-7; 7 positions match TRBD1. CDR1 is SGHRS and CDR2 is YFSETQ in the germline V gene. V gave up 2 bases and J gave up 6 bases; unmatched junction bases: 2. The CDR3 contains 12 residues. In DNA, the CDR3 is TGCGCCAGCAGCTTACAGGGGCTCGAGCAGTACTTC. The encoded protein is CASSLQGLEQYF.

The rearrangement links TRBV27 to TRBJ2-7; 9 positions match TRBD1. Germline trimming cut 4 bases from V and 0 bases from J; bases unmatched to any gene: 7. Germline V lookup: CDR1 MNHEY, CDR2 SMNVEV (reference sequence). The CDR3 length is 16 residues. For the CDR3, the DNA is TGTGCCAGCAGTTCACTCCGGGACAGGGACTCCTACGAGCAGTACTTC. Protein: CASSSLRDRDSYEQYF.

This sequence joins TRBV6-5 and TRBJ1-5, with a tentative D call TRBD1 (5 bases). Deletions cut 5 bases from V and 4 bases from J, with 12 bases between. Germline CDR1 reads MNHEY; CDR2 reads SVGAGI. This CDR3 contains 14 residues. The CDR3 reads CASSKRRGNQPQHF. The CDR3 DNA is TGTGCCAGCAGTAAACGCCGGGGGAATCAGCCCCAGCATTTT.

The V call is TRBV3-1 (or the pseudogene TRBV3-2), the J call TRBJ1-2; D is unclear. Germline assignment: CDR1 LGHDT and CDR2 YNNKEL (reference sequence). V gave up 1 base and J gave up 4 bases, with 4 bases separating them. The CDR3 sequence is 12 residues long. The CDR3 spells CASSQVSYGYTF. The CDR3, as DNA: TGTGCCAGCAGCCAAGTGAGCTATGGCTACACCTTC.

The chain links TRBV19 to TRBJ2-3; D remains ambiguous. The V gene lost 5 bases and the J gene lost 5 bases, with 11 bases spanning the gap. Germline CDR1 LNHDA, CDR2 SQIVND (reference sequence). CDR3 length: 13 residues. CDR3: CASSAAGRDTQYF. CDR3 coding DNA: TGTGCCAGTAGTGCGGCCGGTCGAGATACGCAGTATTTT.

V is TRBV19 and J is TRBJ2-2; D might be TRBD2 (6 bases). Germline CDR1 and CDR2: LNHDA and SQIVND (reference sequence). Trimming left V 5 bases short and J 4 bases short, with 14 bases between. The CDR3 spans 15 residues. CDR3 in DNA: TGTGCCAGTAGTCGGAGGGGAGGAAGCACCGGGGAGCTGTTTTTT. Its protein is CASSRRGGSTGELFF. The whole variable domain, remainder taken from reference TRBV19 and TRBJ2-2, is DGGITQSPKYLFRKEGQNVTLSCEQNLNHDAMYWYRQDPGQGLRLIYYSQIVNDFQKGDIAEGYSVSREKKESFPLTVTSAQKNPTAFYLCASSRRGGSTGELFFGEGSRLTVL.

V gene TRBV5-6 combines with J gene TRBJ2-3; D is perhaps TRBD2 (6 bases). Germline V gene data show CDR1 as SGHDT and CDR2 as YYEEEE. The CDR3 has 14 residues. V lost 0 bases and J lost 2, with 7 bases in between. Written as DNA, the CDR3 is TGTGCCAGCAGCTTGGAGGGACTCACAGATACGCAGTATTTT. Translated, it gives CASSLEGLTDTQYF. Full variable domain (remainder filled in from reference TRBV5-6 and TRBJ2-3): DAGVTQSPTHLIKTRGQQVTLRCSPKSGHDTVSWYQQALGQGPQFIFQYYEEEERQRGNFPDRFSGHQFPNYSSELNVNALLLGDSALYLCASSLEGLTDTQYFGPGTRLTVL.

The V gene is TRBV2, the J gene TRBJ1-6; D remains unclear. From germline, CDR1 is SNHLY and CDR2 FYNNEI. The CDR3 is made up of 15 amino acids. Trimming took 1 base from V and 5 from J, leaving 9 bases between them. The CDR3 region is CASSEVGTNNSPLHF. The DNA for the CDR3 is TGTGCCAGCAGTGAAGTGGGCACCAATAATTCACCCCTCCACTTT.

This chain joins TRBV7-8 and TRBJ2-7; 9 positions match TRBD1. The CDR3 runs 15 residues. Germline trimming cut 5 bases from V and 5 bases from J; bases unmatched to any gene: 10. Per germline, CDR1 SGHVS and CDR2 FQNEAQ. CDR3 nucleotide sequence: TGTGCCAGCAGCGGGGTCGGGGACAGGGCAGACGAGCAGTACTTC. It yields the protein CASSGVGDRADEQYF.

The chain has TRBV11-2 and TRBJ2-7; 8 nucleotides line up with TRBD1. V dropped 5 bases and J dropped 6; count of bases not matched to a gene: 6. The CDR3 length is 13 residues. CDR1 is SGHAT, CDR2 FQNNGV, per germline. The CDR3, as DNA: TGTGCCAGCAGCCCGGACAGGGTTCCCGAGCAGTACTTC. This sequence encodes CASSPDRVPEQYF.

J is TRBJ1-3 and V is TRBV6-5; 8 nucleotides agree with TRBD1. This CDR3 has 14 amino acids. Germline-derived CDR1 and CDR2 are MNHEY and SVGAGI. Unmatched junction bases numbered 5, after V lost 6 bases and J lost 4 bases. CDR3 bases: TGTGCCAGCAGAGGACAGGGAAGCGGAAACACCATATATTTT. It yields the protein CASRGQGSGNTIYF.

This chain links TRBV24-1 with TRBJ2-1; 7 positions agree with TRBD1. V was pared by 6 bases and J by 5 bases, with 18 bases of the junction left unmatched. The germline CDR1 and CDR2 sequences are KGHDR and SFDVKD. This CDR3 has 18 amino acids. CDR3 region: CATSTSLAGTAFNNEQFF. The DNA for the CDR3 is TGTGCCACCAGTACTTCTTTGGCCGGGACAGCATTTAACAATGAGCAGTTCTTC.

The rearrangement links TRBV6-6 to TRBJ2-1, with TRBD2 identical over 8 bases. The CDR3 spans 15 residues. Germline CDR1 MNHNY, CDR2 SVGAGI (reference sequence). Trimming at V came to 4 bases and at J to 7 bases, leaving 9 bases not matched to a gene. CDR3 residues: CASSSPGLDGNEQFF. CDR3 in DNA: TGTGCCAGCAGTTCGCCGGGACTAGATGGTAATGAGCAGTTCTTC.

The V call is TRBV11-3, the J call TRBJ2-7, with D perhaps TRBD1 (6 bases). Trimming stripped 1 base from V and 4 bases from J, with 14 bases between. The germline V gene has CDR1 SGHNT and CDR2 YENEEA. The CDR3 sequence is 15 residues long. CDR3 in DNA: TGTGCCAGCAGCTTAGGTCCAGGGGAGCAGTACGAGCAGTACTTC. This gives the protein CASSLGPGEQYEQYF. The full variable domain, rest sourced from reference TRBV11-3 and TRBJ2-7, is EAGVVQSPRYKIIEKKQPVAFWCNPISGHNTLYWYLQNLGQGPELLIRYENEEAVDDSQLPKDRFSAERLKGVDSTLKIQPAELGDSAVYLCASSLGPGEQYEQYFGPGTRLTVT.

The chain carries TRBV5-1 and TRBJ2-7; 13 positions match TRBD2. CDR3 length: 16 amino acids. The V gene's germline CDR1 is SGHRS and CDR2 YFSETQ. V trimming: 3 bases; J trimming: 6 bases; junction bases outside the gene matches: 9. This chain's CDR3 is CASSSGLAGVSPEQYF. Here the CDR3 DNA reads TGCGCCAGCAGCTCAGGACTAGCGGGAGTATCCCCCGAGCAGTACTTC.

This clone was seen a handful of times. The chain has TRBV7-3 and TRBJ2-2; TRBD2 aligns across 7 bases. The trim removed 0 bases at V and 5 bases at J, leaving 3 bases unmatched. There are 15 residues in the CDR3. Germline V CDR1 and CDR2: SGHTA, FQGTGA. CDR3 in DNA: TGTGCCAGCAGCTTAACGGGGCGGGAGACCGGGGAGCTGTTTTTT. This codes for CASSLTGRETGELFF.

The gene calls are TRBV6-6 and TRBJ2-7, with 7 bases lining up with TRBD1. V was clipped by 6 bases and J by 0 bases; unmatched bases: 8. CDR1 MNHNY and CDR2 SVGAGI come from the germline V gene (reference sequence). This CDR3 is built from 15 residues. The CDR3 reads CASRHGTATSYEQYF. CDR3 nucleotide sequence: TGTGCCAGCAGGCACGGGACAGCCACCTCCTACGAGCAGTACTTC.

The CDR3 region has the DNA TGTGCCAGCAGCTCGGGACAGGGTCGATTCGGGGAGCTGTTTTTT. Encoded protein: CASSSGQGRFGELFF. The chain joins TRBV7-2 to TRBJ2-2, with 9 bases matching TRBD1. V was clipped by 4 bases and J by 7 bases; unmatched bases: 7. Per germline, CDR1 SGHTA and CDR2 FQGNSA. There are 15 residues in the CDR3.

The rearrangement uses TRBV6-2 or TRBV6-3 and TRBJ2-5, with D perhaps matching TRBD2 (6 bases). Per the germline V gene, CDR1 is MNHEY and CDR2 is SVGEGT. V was clipped by 1 base and J by 9 bases, with 21 bases between them. CDR3 length equals 16 residues. The CDR3 region has the DNA TGTGCCAGCAGTTACTGGGGGGATCCCAAGGCTGAGGCCCAGTACTTC. Amino acids: CASSYWGDPKAEAQYF.